These 18 T cell receptor beta chains were sequenced from one sample in a study of T cell responses to AZD1222 COVID-19 vaccine. Produced via immunoSEQ multiplex PCR; TCRdb's table is partial and in-frame only. The sample carries fewer than 130,000 clones, roughly four fifths recorded once. Sequences were derived from peripheral blood, sampled on day 0 of AZD1222 vaccination. The source of these receptors is an adult in good health.

The CDR3 DNA is TGTGCCAGCAGTTTTGGAGGGGAGAAACCCCAGTACTTC. Translation gives CASSFGGEKPQYF. This sequence joins TRBV5-8 and TRBJ2-5; TRBD2 might be the D (6 bases). The CDR3 is 13 residues long. Germline CDR1 reads SGHTS; CDR2 reads YDEGEE. Deletions cut 5 bases from V and 9 bases from J, with 17 bases between.

The chain has TRBV10-3 and TRBJ1-5; D not resolved. The CDR3 extends over 16 amino acids. The ends were cut back, 0 bases at V and 6 bases at J, with 15 bases in the middle. Germline V gene lookup returns CDR1 ENHRY and CDR2 SYGVKD. The CDR3: CAISESTAGGLQPQHF. The CDR3 DNA is TGTGCCATCAGTGAGTCGACGGCAGGCGGTCTTCAGCCCCAGCATTTT.

The chain links TRBV11-1 to TRBJ2-7, with 8 bases aligning to TRBD1. This CDR3 is 13 amino acids long. J gave up 3 bases and V 6 bases, and 4 bases lay outside the gene matches. CDR1 SGHAT and CDR2 FQDESV come from the germline V gene (reference sequence). The CDR3 spells CASRADRGYEQYF. CDR3 coding DNA: TGTGCCAGCAGGGCTGACAGGGGCTACGAGCAGTACTTC.

The chain has TRBV5-4 and TRBJ1-2; D not resolved. The CDR3 loop spans 14 amino acids. Germline-derived CDR1 and CDR2 are SGHNT and YYREEE (reference sequence). Trimming pared 0 bases from V and 2 bases from J, leaving 8 bases between. DNA of the CDR3: TGTGCCAGCAGCTTGGAGACGGTGAACTATGGCTACACCTTC. It translates to CASSLETVNYGYTF.

V gene TRBV9 combines with J gene TRBJ1-3; D unresolved. Germline-derived CDR1 and CDR2 are SGDLS and YYNGEE. V was cut by 0 bases and J by 4 bases, with 17 bases left in between. The CDR3 totals 17 residues. CDR3 sequence reads: CASSVALSFLPGNTIYF. In DNA form, the CDR3 reads TGTGCCAGCAGCGTAGCTTTGTCGTTTCTACCCGGAAACACCATATATTTT.

The chain carries TRBV28 and TRBJ1-1; unclear D gene. Per the germline V gene, CDR1 is MDHEN and CDR2 is SYDVKM. The CDR3 covers 15 residues. With 3 bases removed from V and 0 bases from J, the gap between germline ends came to 11 bases. The CDR3 region is CASSFSTDMNTEAFF. The DNA of the CDR3 is TGTGCCAGCAGTTTTTCGACGGATATGAACACTGAAGCTTTCTTT.

The V and J genes are TRBV3-1 (or the pseudogene TRBV3-2) and TRBJ1-5, with a weak D call TRBD1 (6 bases). Trimming removed 1 base from V and 6 bases from J, with 10 bases in between. Germline lookup yields CDR1 LGHDT and CDR2 YNNKEL (reference sequence). The CDR3 runs to 14 residues. The CDR3 DNA reads as TGTGCCAGCAGCCAAGCAGGGGTGGGTCAGCCCCAGCATTTT. Protein product: CASSQAGVGQPQHF.

This clone has just a few counts. The gene calls are TRBV3-1 (or the pseudogene TRBV3-2) and TRBJ1-2; D not resolved. Germline V gene data show CDR1 as LGHDT and CDR2 as YNNKEL (reference sequence). The CDR3 consists of 14 residues. Trimming took 1 base from V and 7 from J, leaving 13 bases between them. DNA for the CDR3: TGTGCCAGCAGCCAAGGTCTTCACACCTCTGGCTACACCTTC. Its translation: CASSQGLHTSGYTF.

The V and J genes are TRBV9 and TRBJ1-1; 12 bases are a match to TRBD1. In germline, CDR1 is SGDLS, CDR2 YYNGEE. Unmatched junction bases numbered 4, after V lost 0 bases and J lost 4 bases. This CDR3 spans 16 amino acids. CDR3 loop: CASSVGDRGPGTEAFF. CDR3 bases: TGTGCCAGCAGCGTAGGGGACAGGGGGCCGGGCACTGAAGCTTTCTTT.

The genes are TRBV5-1 and TRBJ2-1; TRBD1 matches at 10 bases. Looked up from germline, CDR1 is SGHRS and CDR2 is YFSETQ. The CDR3 loop spans 14 amino acids. V shed 6 bases, J shed 7 bases, and the junction held 7 bases outside the gene matches. The CDR3 bases are TGCGCCAGCATCCGGGACAGGGGAGGGAATGAGCAGTTCTTC. The encoded protein is CASIRDRGGNEQFF.

This clone was picked up a small number of times. The chain combines TRBV28 with TRBJ1-2; 8 nucleotides agree with TRBD1. Per the germline V gene, CDR1 is MDHEN and CDR2 is SYDVKM. The V segment lost 4 bases and the J segment 7 bases; nucleotides outside the gene matches: 8. This CDR3 is built from 14 residues. The CDR3 sequence: CASSSAPGTGGYTF. Here the CDR3 DNA reads TGTGCCAGCAGTTCCGCTCCGGGGACAGGTGGCTACACCTTC.

Written as DNA, the CDR3 is TGTGCCAGCAGTTCAACGAGTGGCACTGAAGCTTTCTTT. Translation: CASSSTSGTEAFF. The chain links TRBV28 to TRBJ1-1; no clear D gene. Trimming took 4 bases from V and 4 from J, leaving 10 bases between them. Looked up from germline, CDR1 is MDHEN and CDR2 is SYDVKM. The CDR3 has 13 amino acids.

This clone was seen more than once but under ten times. The J gene is TRBJ1-1, the V gene TRBV7-3, with 8 bases lining up with TRBD1. The CDR3 is made up of 17 amino acids. Looked up from germline, CDR1 is SGHTA and CDR2 is FQGTGA. V lost 5 bases and J lost 1; bases outside the gene matches: 12. CDR3 in amino acids: CASSPQGAVVKNTEAFF. In DNA, the CDR3 is TGTGCCAGCAGCCCCCAGGGGGCGGTTGTGAAGAACACTGAAGCTTTCTTT.

As regards this clone: At one end, the junction sequence differs from germline, possibly due to a read error. The chain has TRBV28 and TRBJ1-3, with 7 bases fitting TRBD1. Germline V gives CDR1 MDHEN, CDR2 SYDVKM. The CDR3 runs 14 residues. CDR3 protein: CASSPPADRAVKDF. In nucleotides, the CDR3 is TGTGCCAGCAGTCCACCAGCTGACAGGGCCGTTAAGGATTTT.

The chain links TRBV4-3 to TRBJ2-4; D unclear. Germline V gives CDR1 LGHNA, CDR2 YSLEER. CDR3 length equals 16 residues. V dropped 0 bases and J dropped 0 bases, with 9 bases sitting between them. As DNA, the CDR3 is TGCGCCAGCAGCCAAGAGACATCCCTAGCCAAAAACATTCAGTACTTC. This translates into CASSQETSLAKNIQYF.

J is TRBJ2-7 and V is TRBV7-2; D may correspond to TRBD1 or TRBD2 (5 bases each). Germline-derived CDR1 and CDR2 are SGHTA and FQGNSA. The CDR3 consists of 12 residues. V was shortened by 5 bases and J by 8 bases, with 13 bases between the two germline ends. The CDR3 loop is CASSLRGEKQYF. In DNA form, the CDR3 reads TGTGCCAGCAGCCTGAGGGGAGAGAAGCAGTACTTC.

The V gene is TRBV5-5, the J gene TRBJ2-7, with 8 bases identical to TRBD2. The CDR3 contains 16 residues. V trimming: 4 bases; J trimming: 0 bases; junction bases outside the gene matches: 9. CDR1 SGHKS and CDR2 YYEKEE come from the germline V gene (reference sequence). CDR3 coding DNA: TGTGCCAGCAGCCGTCGGGAGGGGTCGCCCTCCTACGAGCAGTACTTC. Translated: CASSRREGSPSYEQYF.

The V and J genes are TRBV6-6 and TRBJ2-7; D is possibly TRBD1 or TRBD2 (5 bases each). V was pared by 6 bases and J by 4 bases, with 19 bases between. This CDR3 spans 15 amino acids. Germline V gene lookup returns CDR1 MNHNY and CDR2 SVGAGI (reference sequence). CDR3 amino acids: CASSSLGNGAYEQYF. The CDR3 DNA reads as TGTGCCAGCAGCTCTCTTGGTAACGGGGCTTACGAGCAGTACTTC.